These 9 T cell receptor beta chains share one sample of origin, sequenced in a study of cytomegalovirus exposure and HLA in healthy donors. Amplification used 60 Vbeta primers and 13 Jbeta primers. The data were produced by immunoSEQ multiplex PCR, yet TCRdb's version contains in-frame clones alone and is incomplete. This sample carries roughly 170,000 clones, 84% of them seen once, and the ten largest clones take around 5%. The sample comprised PBMCs. Every receptor here comes from a girl between 10 and 17 years old in good health and CMV-seropositive.

The rearrangement joins TRBV18 to TRBJ2-3; 9 nucleotides agree with TRBD2. The germline gives CDR1 KGHSH, CDR2 LQKENI. V lost 3 bases to trimming and J lost 2 bases; unmatched junction nucleotides: 6. This CDR3 contains 16 residues. This CDR3 reads CASSPQVAGATDTQYF. As DNA, the CDR3 is TGTGCCAGCTCACCCCAGGTAGCGGGGGCCACAGATACGCAGTATTTT.

J is TRBJ2-1 and V is TRBV6-5; TRBD1 matches 7 bases. The J segment lost 10 bases and the V segment lost 5 bases, leaving 5 bases of the junction unmatched. From germline, CDR1 is MNHEY and CDR2 SVGAGI. CDR3 length: 12 residues. The CDR3 sequence: CASSPRGLEQFF. For the CDR3, the DNA is TGTGCCAGCAGTCCCAGGGGGTTGGAGCAGTTCTTC.

V usage is TRBV19 and J usage is TRBJ1-1, with D hard to call. The CDR3 loop spans 13 amino acids. The V gene lost 1 base and the J gene lost 5 bases, with 8 bases spanning the gap. Germline V gives CDR1 LNHDA, CDR2 SQIVND (reference sequence). The CDR3 coding sequence is TGTGCCAGTAGTATAGTAAGCGGAACTGAAGCTTTCTTT. It specifies CASSIVSGTEAFF.

CDR3 nucleotides: TGTGCCAGCAGTGAAGAACTAACCTACGAGCAGTACTTC. Translating it yields CASSEELTYEQYF. V gene TRBV2 combines with J gene TRBJ2-7; D unresolved. V lost 1 base, J lost 2 bases, and 6 bases lay in between. There are 13 residues in the CDR3. Germline CDR1 and CDR2: SNHLY and FYNNEI.

The gene calls are TRBV18 and TRBJ2-7; the D gene is possibly TRBD2 (6 bases). Per germline, CDR1 KGHSH and CDR2 LQKENI. Trimming left V 1 base short and J 4 bases short, with 11 bases between. The CDR3 extends over 14 amino acids. For the CDR3, the DNA is TGTGCCAGCTCACCACAGGAGGGCGGGTACGAGCAGTACTTC. It yields the protein CASSPQEGGYEQYF. Full variable domain (rest looked up from reference TRBV18 and TRBJ2-7): NAGVMQNPRHLVRRRGQEARLRCSPMKGHSHVYWYRQLPEEGLKFMVYLQKENIIDESGMPKERFSAEFPKEGPSILRIQQVVRGDSAAYFCASSPQEGGYEQYFGPGTRLTVT.

A single count supports this clone. The rearrangement joins TRBV19 to TRBJ1-1; D perhaps matches TRBD1 (5 bases). Between the trimmed V and J ends, which lost 0 bases and 2 bases, there was a span of 7 bases. Germline values: CDR1 LNHDA, CDR2 SQIVND (reference sequence). This CDR3 has 14 residues. CDR3 nucleotides: TGTGCCAGTAGTATAGATCAGGGTAACACTGAAGCTTTCTTT. The encoded protein is CASSIDQGNTEAFF.

The chain employs TRBV11-2 and TRBJ1-1; D not certain. Germline V gene sequence: CDR1 SGHAT, CDR2 FQNNGV. This CDR3 comprises 13 residues. Trimming took 5 bases from V and 2 from J, leaving 9 bases between them. CDR3 residues: CASSLRLNTEAFF. CDR3 DNA sequence: TGTGCCAGCAGCCTCAGACTAAACACTGAAGCTTTCTTT. The variable domain in full, with the rest retrieved from reference TRBV11-2 and TRBJ1-1, is EAGVAQSPRYKIIEKRQSVAFWCNPISGHATLYWYQQILGQGPKLLIQFQNNGVVDDSQLPKDRFSAERLKGVDSTLKIQPAKLEDSAVYLCASSLRLNTEAFFGQGTRLTVV.

The count of this clone is one. One junction end does not reproduce the germline sequence, and a read error may be involved. This chain uses TRBV7-7 with TRBJ2-1; the match to TRBD1 covers 9 bases. The CDR3 runs to 15 residues. The germline gives CDR1 SSHAT, CDR2 FNYEAQ (reference sequence). The chain's CDR3 is CASSLGGQGLGEQFF. The CDR3, as DNA: TGTGCTAGCAGCTTAGGAGGACAGGGGCTCGGCGAGCAGTTCTTC.

The chain is built from TRBV7-9 and TRBJ2-1; TRBD1 aligns across 8 bases. The V and J ends lost 5 bases and 7 bases, in that order; junction bases with no gene match: 7. The CDR3 is 14 residues long. Germline V gene data show CDR1 as SEHNR and CDR2 as FQNEAQ (reference sequence). The CDR3 DNA reads TGTGCCAGCAGCCCCGGGACAGGTACTAATGAGCAGTTCTTC. This encodes CASSPGTGTNEQFF.